This entry is about one T cell receptor (beta chain). Its antigen is undetermined. TCRdb's copy holds only in-frame clones and misses some; the assay was immunoSEQ multiplex PCR. Of about 59,000 clones detected, about three quarters appear once; the ten largest clones hold 6% to 8%. The record originates from a study of radiation and T cells in renal cell carcinoma. At the level of the study: Nephrectomy followed 15 Gy stereotactic body radiation by 4 weeks. Broader study findings: Without pretreatment biopsies, baseline tumor clonotype presence was undetermined. Top tumor clonotypes rose in blood 2 weeks post-radiation, then contracted.

Germline V gene sequence: CDR1 SGHTA, CDR2 FQGNSA. CDR3 size: 12 residues. V dropped 3 bases and J dropped 6 bases, with 9 bases sitting between them. Sample time point: baseline pretreatment blood. Described treatment: 15 Gy SBRT to primary tumor, nephrectomy 4 weeks later. Radiation-treated patients gave blood at baseline, week 2 and week 4. This chain uses TRBV7-2 with TRBJ2-7, with D possibly matching TRBD2 (6 bases). The receptor was derived from a man in his fifties or sixties with renal cell carcinoma. The source material was blood, sampled from a patient whose treatment included radiotherapy and nephrectomy. The CDR3 DNA sequence: TGTGCCAGCAGCTTTTACGGGGGCGAGCAGTACTTC. The encoded protein is CASSFYGGEQYF.